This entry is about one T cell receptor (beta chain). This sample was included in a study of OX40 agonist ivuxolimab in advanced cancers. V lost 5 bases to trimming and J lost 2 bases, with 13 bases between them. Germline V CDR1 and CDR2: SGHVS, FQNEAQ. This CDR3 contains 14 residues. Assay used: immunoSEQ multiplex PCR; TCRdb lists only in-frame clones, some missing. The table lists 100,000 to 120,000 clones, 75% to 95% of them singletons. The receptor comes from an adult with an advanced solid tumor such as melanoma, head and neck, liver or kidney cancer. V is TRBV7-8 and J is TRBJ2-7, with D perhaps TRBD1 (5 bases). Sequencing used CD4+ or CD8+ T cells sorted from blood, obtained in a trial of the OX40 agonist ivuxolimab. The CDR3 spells CASSGQAGPYEQYF. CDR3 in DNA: TGTGCCAGCAGCGGTCAGGCAGGGCCCTACGAGCAGTACTTC.